This record looks at one T cell receptor beta chain sequence and its context. These data originate in a study of Ad26.COV2.S vaccination and SARS-CoV-2 variants. Trimming removed 1 base at V and 2 bases at J, with 13 bases between. The germline V gene has CDR1 MGHDK and CDR2 SYGVNS. The CDR3 extends over 16 amino acids. Using immunoSEQ multiplex PCR, the repertoire was profiled, and TCRdb retains in-frame clones only, with some absent. Of hundreds of thousands of clones in the sample, about four fifths were seen once. Sample treatment: some 20 received Ad26.COV2.S at low or high dose, single or two shots; 5 received placebo; per-sample allocation not given. All samples were drawn on day 63, counting from the first vaccine or placebo injection.

The chain uses TRBV25-1 and TRBJ2-3; D is uncertain. The receptor was derived from a person between 18 and 59 years old who received the Ad26.COV2.S COVID-19 vaccine or a placebo. The source material was peripheral blood, sampled in a trial of Ad26.COV2.S vaccine versus placebo. DNA of the CDR3: TGTGCCAGCAGTGAATCGGCTTCCGTTTTCACAGATACGCAGTATTTT. Its protein is CASSESASVFTDTQYF.